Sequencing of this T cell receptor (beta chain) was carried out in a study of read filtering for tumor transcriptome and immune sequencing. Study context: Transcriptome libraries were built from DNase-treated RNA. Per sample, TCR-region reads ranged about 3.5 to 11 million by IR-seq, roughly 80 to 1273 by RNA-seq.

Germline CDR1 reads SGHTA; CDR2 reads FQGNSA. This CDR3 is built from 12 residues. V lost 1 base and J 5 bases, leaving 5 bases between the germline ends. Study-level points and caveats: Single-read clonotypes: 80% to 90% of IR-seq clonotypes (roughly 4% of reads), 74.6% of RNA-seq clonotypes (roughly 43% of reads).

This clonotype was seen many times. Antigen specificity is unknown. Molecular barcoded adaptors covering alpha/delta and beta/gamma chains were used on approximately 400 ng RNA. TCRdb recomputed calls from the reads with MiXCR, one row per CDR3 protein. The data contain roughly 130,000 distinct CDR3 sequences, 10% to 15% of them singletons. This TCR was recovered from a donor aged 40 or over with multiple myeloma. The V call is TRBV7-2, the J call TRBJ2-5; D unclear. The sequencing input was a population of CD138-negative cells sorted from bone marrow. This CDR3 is CASSLVHETQYF. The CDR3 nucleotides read TGTGCCAGCAGCTTAGTGCACGAGACCCAGTACTTC.